These T cell receptor beta chains were read from a single sample in a study of T cells in Graves' hyperthyroidism and ophthalmopathy. TCRdb reanalysed the multiplex PCR reads using MiXCR and keeps one entry per CDR3 protein. Here the sample spans 40,000 to 65,000 distinct CDR3 sequences, approximately 48% being singletons. Sequencing was done on a sample of blood. The source of these receptors is a woman between 50 and 59 years old with Graves' ophthalmopathy. Both conserved end residues are part of each CDR3. A D gene is named only where the DNA matches it firmly.

d_call v_call cdr3_aa
NA TRBV2 CASRRAHNEQFF
NA TRBV5-1 CASSLWDTGETQYF
NA TRBV5-4 CASSLAGQESYNSPLHF
TRBD1 TRBV6-5 CASSPRTGKSLYGYTF
NA TRBV20-1 CSARDSYGYTF
NA TRBV27 CASSTQKGLGGNTEAFF
TRBD1 TRBV19 CATQLTGTENTGELFF
TRBD2 TRBV20-1 CSASAVSGGPHGGETQYF
TRBD1 TRBV7-2 CASSQDRGNTEAFF
NA TRBV7-2 CASNLNPGGTEAFF
TRBD1 TRBV20-1 CSAGGTGVYGYTF
NA TRBV6-6 CASSFNRVDTQYF